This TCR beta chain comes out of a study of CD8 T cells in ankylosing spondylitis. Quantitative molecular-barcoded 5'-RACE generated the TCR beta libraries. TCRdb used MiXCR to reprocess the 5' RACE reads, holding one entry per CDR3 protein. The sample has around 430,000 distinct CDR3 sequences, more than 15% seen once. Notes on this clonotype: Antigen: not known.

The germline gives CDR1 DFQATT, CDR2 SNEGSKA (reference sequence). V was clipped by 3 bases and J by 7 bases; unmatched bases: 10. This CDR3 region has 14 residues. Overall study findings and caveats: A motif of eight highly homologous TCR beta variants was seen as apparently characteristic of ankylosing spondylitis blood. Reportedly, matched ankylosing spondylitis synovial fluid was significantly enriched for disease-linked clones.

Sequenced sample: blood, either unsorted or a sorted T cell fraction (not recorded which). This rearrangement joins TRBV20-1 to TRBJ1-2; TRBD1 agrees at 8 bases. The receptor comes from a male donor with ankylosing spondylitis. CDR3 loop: CSASGGDRKLGYTF. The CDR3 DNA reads TGCAGTGCTAGCGGCGGGGACAGGAAGCTTGGCTACACCTTC.